This T cell receptor beta chain was obtained from a study of cytomegalovirus exposure and HLA in healthy donors. The study ran its PCR with 60 Vbeta and 13 Jbeta primers. Assay: immunoSEQ multiplex PCR; the TCRdb copy retains only in-frame clones and omits some. The table shows roughly 170,000 clones, with roughly 87% occurring only once. In germline, CDR1 is KGHSH, CDR2 LQKENI. With 2 bases removed from V and 3 bases from J, the gap between germline ends came to 8 bases. The CDR3 totals 13 residues. The study's findings and limits: Analysis was performed later, and it showed HLA-associated TCR beta chains to be more clonally expanded than equally common others. Among the most significant clusters, several appeared linked to common viral pathogens in a later analysis. A later analysis found that most CMV-associated TCR beta chains appeared HLA-restricted. Most likely, a cluster of highly shared sequence variants arose as a sequencing artifact.

A word on this clone: The antigen is not known.

The gene calls are TRBV18 and TRBJ2-7; D is ambiguous. The clonotype comes from a man aged 45-65 years in good health and CMV-seronegative. Sequencing input: PBMCs. CDR3 sequence reads: CASSPGLFYEQYF. The CDR3 DNA reads as TGTGCCAGCTCACCAGGCCTCTTCTACGAGCAGTACTTC.